This entry is about one T cell receptor beta chain. Antigen: not known. No cell sorting was done before RNA was extracted from the tissue. TCRbeta libraries were built with three rounds of nested PCR, modified from ARM-PCR. TCRdb redid the calling of the multiplex PCR reads with MiXCR, one entry per CDR3 protein. Found here are roughly 93,000 distinct CDR3 sequences, approximately 70% of them singletons; the top ten hold around 19%. CDR1 and CDR2 (germline): LGHNA, YNFKEQ. V lost 1 base and J lost 8; bases outside the gene matches: 9. The CDR3 totals 16 residues. The record originates from a study of tumor and adjacent non-tumor tissue in lung cancer. Study-wide context: There were approximately twelve adenocarcinoma, a couple of squamous cell carcinoma and 1 small cell lung cancer cases. Broader study findings: Compared with tumor, normal lung showed significantly lower TCR diversity.

Material for sequencing was lung tumor tissue. This receptor was identified in a man between 60 and 70 years old with non-small cell lung cancer. The V call is TRBV4-2, the J call TRBJ2-1; 9 bases are shared with TRBD2. CDR3 sequence reads: CASSQGNAGGVDEQFF. CDR3 in DNA: TGTGCCAGCAGCCAAGGAAACGCGGGAGGGGTCGATGAGCAGTTCTTC.